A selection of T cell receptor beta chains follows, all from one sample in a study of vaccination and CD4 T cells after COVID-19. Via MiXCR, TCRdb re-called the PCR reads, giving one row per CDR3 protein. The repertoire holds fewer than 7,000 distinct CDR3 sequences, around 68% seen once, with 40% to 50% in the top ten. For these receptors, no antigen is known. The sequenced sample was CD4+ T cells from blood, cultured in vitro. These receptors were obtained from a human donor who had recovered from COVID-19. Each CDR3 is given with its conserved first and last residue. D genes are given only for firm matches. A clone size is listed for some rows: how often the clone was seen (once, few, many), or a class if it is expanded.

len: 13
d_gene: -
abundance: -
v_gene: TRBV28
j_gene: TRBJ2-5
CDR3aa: CASSLAFPETQYF
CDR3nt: TGTGCCAGCAGTTTAGCGTTTCCGGAGACCCAGTACTTC

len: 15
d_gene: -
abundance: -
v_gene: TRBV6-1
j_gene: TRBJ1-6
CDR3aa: CASREPPGDNSPLHF
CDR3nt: TGTGCCAGCAGGGAACCTCCGGGGGATAATTCACCCCTCCACTTT

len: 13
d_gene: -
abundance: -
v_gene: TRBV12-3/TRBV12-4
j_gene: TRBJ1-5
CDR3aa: CASSKTEYQPQHF
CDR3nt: TGTGCCAGCAGTAAGACAGAGTATCAGCCCCAGCATTTT

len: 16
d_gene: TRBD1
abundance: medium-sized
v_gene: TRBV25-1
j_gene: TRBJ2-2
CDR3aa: CASSLGQGANTGELFF
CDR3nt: TGTGCCAGCAGTTTAGGGCAGGGGGCGAACACCGGGGAGCTGTTTTTT

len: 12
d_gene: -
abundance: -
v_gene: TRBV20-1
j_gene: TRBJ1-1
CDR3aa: CSARRGATEAFF
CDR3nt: TGCAGTGCTAGAAGAGGGGCCACTGAAGCTTTCTTT

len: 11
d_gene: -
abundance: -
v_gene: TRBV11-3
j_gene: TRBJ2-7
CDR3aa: CASSLSDEQYF
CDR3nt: TGTGCCAGCAGCTTATCTGACGAGCAGTACTTC

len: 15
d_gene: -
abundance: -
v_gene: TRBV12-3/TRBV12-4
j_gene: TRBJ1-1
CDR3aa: CASSPQRGMNTEAFF
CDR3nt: TGTGCCAGCAGTCCCCAGCGGGGGATGAACACTGAAGCTTTCTTT

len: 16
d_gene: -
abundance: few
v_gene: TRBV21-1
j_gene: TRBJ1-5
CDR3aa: CASANTQGGCNQPQHF
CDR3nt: TGTGCCAGCGCCAATACTCAGGGGGGATGCAATCAGCCCCAGCATTTT

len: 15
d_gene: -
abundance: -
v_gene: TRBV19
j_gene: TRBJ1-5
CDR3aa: CASTQGLNLNQPQHF
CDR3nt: TGTGCCAGTACGCAGGGGCTCAACCTAAATCAGCCCCAGCATTTT

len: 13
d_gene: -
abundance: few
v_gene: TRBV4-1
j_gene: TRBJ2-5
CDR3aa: CASSRGPRETQYF
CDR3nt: TGCGCCAGCAGCCGGGGACCAAGGGAGACCCAGTACTTC

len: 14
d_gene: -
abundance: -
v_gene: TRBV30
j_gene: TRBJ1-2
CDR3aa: CAWSVRASSYVYTF
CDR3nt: TGTGCCTGGAGTGTACGGGCCTCCAGCTATGTCTACACCTTC

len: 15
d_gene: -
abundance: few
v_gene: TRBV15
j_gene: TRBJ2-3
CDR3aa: CATSETGIGTDTQYF
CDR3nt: TGTGCCACCAGCGAGACGGGGATAGGCACAGATACGCAGTATTTT

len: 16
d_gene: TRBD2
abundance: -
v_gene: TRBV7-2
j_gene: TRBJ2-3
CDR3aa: CASSAQGLAAPDTQYF
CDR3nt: TGTGCCAGCAGCGCGCAGGGACTAGCGGCGCCAGATACGCAGTATTTT

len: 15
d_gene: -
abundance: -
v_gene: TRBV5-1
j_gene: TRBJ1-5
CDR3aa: CASSLDGYSNQPQHF
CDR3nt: TGCGCCAGCAGCTTGGATGGATATAGCAATCAGCCCCAGCATTTT

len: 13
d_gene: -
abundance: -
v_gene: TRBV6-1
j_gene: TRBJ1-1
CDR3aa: CASISDRYTEAFF
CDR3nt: TGTGCCAGCATTTCCGACAGGTACACTGAAGCTTTCTTT

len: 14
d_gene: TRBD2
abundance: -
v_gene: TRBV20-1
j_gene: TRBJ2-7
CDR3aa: CSATRTATSGEQYF
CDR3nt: TGCAGTGCAACGCGGACGGCCACTAGCGGCGAGCAGTACTTC

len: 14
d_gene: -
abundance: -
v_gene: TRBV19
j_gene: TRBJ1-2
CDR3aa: CASGPKGLLGGYTF
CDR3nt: TGTGCCAGTGGACCGAAGGGGCTCCTGGGTGGCTACACCTTC